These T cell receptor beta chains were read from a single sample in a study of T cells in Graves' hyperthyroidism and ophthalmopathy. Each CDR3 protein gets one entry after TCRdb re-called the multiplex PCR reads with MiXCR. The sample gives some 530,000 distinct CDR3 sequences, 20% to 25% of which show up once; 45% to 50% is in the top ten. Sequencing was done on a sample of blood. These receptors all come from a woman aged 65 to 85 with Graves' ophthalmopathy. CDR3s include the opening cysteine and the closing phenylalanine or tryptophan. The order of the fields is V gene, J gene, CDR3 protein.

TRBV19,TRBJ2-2,CASNPPGQGIGTGELFF
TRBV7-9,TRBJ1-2,CASSLKEGPYYGYTF
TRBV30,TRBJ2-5,CTWSRKRASPQETQYF
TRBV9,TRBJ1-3,CASSPLPGTGDFGNTIYF
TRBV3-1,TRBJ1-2,CASSRGQGTYGYTF
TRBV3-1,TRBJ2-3,CASSQDVPDPTDTQYF
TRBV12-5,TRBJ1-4,CASGLMPGFEKLFF
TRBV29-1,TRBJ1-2,CSTGGNNYGYTF
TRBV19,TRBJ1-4,CASRKQGGSDEKLFF
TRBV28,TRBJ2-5,CASNLGHAQETQYF
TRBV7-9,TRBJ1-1,CASSLVLGTGIEAFF
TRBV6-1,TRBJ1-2,CASSTLSYGYTF
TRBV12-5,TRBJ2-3,CASVMASDTQYF
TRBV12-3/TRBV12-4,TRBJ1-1,CASSYGSSGMGEAFF
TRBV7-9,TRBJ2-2,CASSPSRAGTNTGELFF
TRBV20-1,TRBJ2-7,CSARGVSGELVYEQYF
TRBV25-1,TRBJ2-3,CACSGRDRGLTDTQYF
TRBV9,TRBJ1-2,CASSRTGTETPYGYTF
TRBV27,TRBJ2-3,CASSGGGRTDTQYF
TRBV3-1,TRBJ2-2,CASSQLAGGVGELFF
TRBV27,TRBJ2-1,CATGTYNEQFF
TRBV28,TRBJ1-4,CASSLGAPHEKLFF
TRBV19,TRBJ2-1,CASRRIGLGRSHNEQFF
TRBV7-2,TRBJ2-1,CASALHGQGYNEQFF
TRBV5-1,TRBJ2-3,CASSLEGHGTDTQYF
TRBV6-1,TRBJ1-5,CASRKGTGLSNQPQHF